This entry lists 12 T cell receptor beta chains sequenced from one sample in a study of blood T cell repertoires in COVID-19. The assay was immunoSEQ multiplex PCR, and TCRdb's table has in-frame clones only and misses some. The table lists roughly 63,000 clones, about 87% of them singletons, with more than 2% in the top ten. Sequenced input: peripheral blood. Every receptor here comes from a human donor in a cohort sampled during active COVID-19.

CDR3: CASSSPGTSVYNEQFF. CDR3 nucleotide sequence: TGCGCCAGCAGTTCCCCCGGGACTAGTGTTTACAATGAGCAGTTCTTC. V gene TRBV5-1 combines with J gene TRBJ2-1; the match to TRBD2 covers 8 bases. Germline CDR1 is SGHRS and CDR2 is YFSETQ. The CDR3 sequence is 16 residues long. V lost 5 bases and J lost 4; bases outside the gene matches: 11.

This clone has a single count. The gene calls are TRBV6-5 and TRBJ1-6, with D possibly being TRBD1 (6 bases). The CDR3 covers 15 residues. Trimming removed 2 bases at V and 6 bases at J, with 11 bases between. Germline V gene data show CDR1 as MNHEY and CDR2 as SVGAGI. In DNA form, the CDR3 reads TGTGCCAGCAGTTACGCCAGGGACATTAATTCACCCCTCCACTTT. It translates to CASSYARDINSPLHF.

The chain employs TRBV6-2 or TRBV6-3 and TRBJ2-2, with a tentative D call TRBD1 (6 bases). This CDR3 is 15 amino acids long. Trimming removed 4 bases from V and 1 base from J, with 10 bases in between. Germline loops: CDR1 MNHEY, CDR2 SVGEGT. CDR3 DNA sequence: TGTGCCAGCAGTTTCGGACAGAGGAACACCGGGGAGCTGTTTTTT. This codes for CASSFGQRNTGELFF.

The J gene is TRBJ2-1, the V gene TRBV11-3; no firm D call. Trimming removed 1 base at V and 5 bases at J, with 12 bases between. The CDR3 is 15 residues long. Germline CDR1 reads SGHNT; CDR2 reads YENEEA. The CDR3 is CASSLGMRQNNEQFF. The CDR3 coding sequence is TGTGCCAGCAGCTTAGGGATGCGGCAGAACAATGAGCAGTTCTTC. Full variable domain (outside the CDR3, taken from reference TRBV11-3 and TRBJ2-1): EAGVVQSPRYKIIEKKQPVAFWCNPISGHNTLYWYLQNLGQGPELLIRYENEEAVDDSQLPKDRFSAERLKGVDSTLKIQPAELGDSAVYLCASSLGMRQNNEQFFGPGTRLTVL.

CDR3 sequence reads: CASMLGVNTEAFF. CDR3 sequence (DNA): TGTGCCAGCATGCTCGGAGTAAACACTGAAGCTTTCTTT. The J gene is TRBJ1-1, the V gene TRBV6-5; no definite D call. Germline assignment: CDR1 MNHEY and CDR2 SVGAGI. The CDR3 extends over 13 amino acids. V dropped 7 bases and J dropped 2 bases, with 11 bases sitting between them.

The V call is TRBV18, the J call TRBJ1-4; D ambiguous. CDR3 length: 15 residues. Trimming took 5 bases from V and 2 from J, leaving 12 bases between them. Germline assignment: CDR1 KGHSH and CDR2 LQKENI. This chain's CDR3 is CASSTNNYTNEKLFF. CDR3 in DNA: TGTGCCAGCTCAACAAATAACTATACTAATGAAAAACTGTTTTTT.

This chain links TRBV7-2 with TRBJ1-4; D call uncertain. The CDR3 spans 15 residues. Trimming removed 5 bases from V and 0 bases from J, with 10 bases in between. The V gene's germline CDR1 is SGHTA and CDR2 FQGNSA. DNA for the CDR3: TGTGCCAGCAGCGGACGGGGTGCAACTAATGAAAAACTGTTTTTT. As protein: CASSGRGATNEKLFF.

This rearrangement joins TRBV27 to TRBJ2-7; the D gene is possibly TRBD2 (6 bases). Trimming removed 5 bases at V and 3 bases at J, with 11 bases between. Germline V lookup: CDR1 MNHEY, CDR2 SMNVEV (reference sequence). This CDR3 contains 13 residues. CDR3 DNA sequence: TGTGCCAGCAGTCCCGGGAGAAACTACGAGCAGTACTTC. It codes for CASSPGRNYEQYF.

This chain's CDR3 is CASSLRQGGETQYF. The CDR3 nucleotides are TGTGCCAGCAGCCTTCGACAGGGAGGAGAGACCCAGTACTTC. The chain employs TRBV7-9 and TRBJ2-5; a weak D match, TRBD1 (7 bases). The CDR3 covers 14 residues. Germline CDR1 and CDR2: SEHNR and FQNEAQ (reference sequence). V was trimmed by 5 bases and J by 4 bases, leaving 14 bases between them.

The chain has TRBV6-4 and TRBJ1-6, with 7 bases matching TRBD1. The CDR3 contains 13 residues. After removal of 6 bases from V and 7 bases from J, the junction contained 3 bases not matched to a gene. Germline V gene lookup returns CDR1 MRHNA and CDR2 SNTAGT. In nucleotides, the CDR3 is TGTGCCAGCAGCCGGGACAGAAATTCACCCCTCCACTTT. Its protein is CASSRDRNSPLHF.

This chain connects TRBV7-3 to TRBJ1-6; 8 bases are a match to TRBD1. After removal of 4 bases from V and 10 bases from J, the junction contained 6 bases not matched to a gene. The CDR3 contains 14 residues. The germline CDR1 and CDR2 sequences are SGHTA and FQGTGA. Here the CDR3 reads CASSSPGQDSPLHF. Written as DNA, the CDR3 is TGTGCCAGCAGCTCACCGGGACAGGACTCACCCCTCCACTTT.

The chain combines TRBV4-3 with TRBJ2-3; TRBD2 aligns across 8 bases. Per germline, CDR1 LGHNA and CDR2 YSLEER. V gave up 1 base and J gave up 5 bases; unmatched junction bases: 8. The CDR3 covers 16 residues. The CDR3 sequence is CASSQGTRTSGDTQYF. CDR3 coding DNA: TGCGCCAGCAGCCAAGGCACCAGAACTAGCGGAGATACGCAGTATTTT.